The clone carrying this T cell receptor (beta chain) was counted many times. Antigen specificity is unknown. This sample was included in a study of T-cell reconstitution after alpha-beta-depleted transplantation in children. Broader study findings: Several hundred expanded graft clones reportedly supplied alpha-beta T cells about two months after transplant. A year post-transplant, T-cell counts and diversity derived mostly from newly produced T cells.

The CDR3 consists of 15 residues. V lost 3 bases to trimming and J lost 3 bases, with 15 bases between them. Unique molecular identifiers were incorporated into the prepared TCRbeta library. TCRdb itself ran the PCR reads through MiXCR, one entry per CDR3 protein. The table lists around 100,000 distinct CDR3 sequences, about a tenth of them singletons. The sample consisted of PBMCs, taken before TCRalphabeta/CD19-depleted stem cell transplant. This receptor was obtained from a boy aged 2 to 10 with acute lymphoblastic leukemia, due to receive a stem cell transplant. The V call is TRBV12-3 or TRBV12-4, the J call TRBJ2-7; a weak D match, TRBD2 (6 bases). The CDR3 DNA reads as TGTGCCAGCAGTTTCTCCGGGACTTCTTTCTACGAGCAGTACTTC. It is translated as CASSFSGTSFYEQYF.